This is a list of T cell receptor beta chains from one sample in a study of regulatory T cells in long-lasting Graves disease. MiXCR, run by TCRdb on the multiplex PCR reads, gives a single entry per CDR3 protein. This table has hundreds of thousands of distinct CDR3 sequences, less than 25% appearing once. The sample in question was peripheral blood mononuclear cells (PBMCs), obtained when the disease was refractory, from a patient treated with antithyroid drugs. The receptors shown here come from a female donor with Graves disease. CDR3s include the opening cysteine and the closing phenylalanine or tryptophan. Fields, in order: V gene, D gene, J gene, clone size, CDR3 protein, CDR3 DNA. D genes are given only for firm matches. Rows give clone size only sometimes, using once, few, many, or a class for an expanded clone.

v_call: TRBV6-2/TRBV6-3
d_call: TRBD2
j_call: TRBJ2-5
clone_size: NA
cdr3_aa: CATREGRETQYF
cdr3_nt: TGTGCCACGCGGGAGGGACGAGAGACCCAGTACTTC

v_call: TRBV5-4
d_call: NA
j_call: TRBJ2-1
clone_size: few
cdr3_aa: CASSLGASYNEQFF
cdr3_nt: TGTGCCAGCAGCTTGGGCGCCAGCTACAATGAGCAGTTCTTC

v_call: TRBV25-1
d_call: TRBD1
j_call: TRBJ1-4
clone_size: NA
cdr3_aa: CASSEGQEKLFF
cdr3_nt: TGTGCCAGCAGTGAGGGACAGGAAAAACTGTTTTTT

v_call: TRBV27
d_call: NA
j_call: TRBJ2-1
clone_size: few
cdr3_aa: CASSFYIYNEQFF
cdr3_nt: TGTGCCAGCAGTTTTTACATCTACAATGAGCAGTTCTTC

v_call: TRBV10-3
d_call: NA
j_call: TRBJ1-1
clone_size: NA
cdr3_aa: CATNPGGNTEAFF
cdr3_nt: TGTGCCACTAATCCCGGCGGTAACACTGAAGCTTTCTTT

v_call: TRBV6-2/TRBV6-3
d_call: TRBD2
j_call: TRBJ2-1
clone_size: NA
cdr3_aa: CASSYSLTSSGHNEQFF
cdr3_nt: TGTGCCAGCAGTTACTCGCTAACGTCTAGCGGGCACAATGAGCAGTTCTTC

v_call: TRBV18
d_call: NA
j_call: TRBJ2-3
clone_size: NA
cdr3_aa: CASSPPSGPEADTQYF
cdr3_nt: TGTGCCAGCTCACCACCATCCGGACCCGAGGCCGATACGCAGTATTTT

v_call: TRBV7-9
d_call: TRBD2
j_call: TRBJ2-2
clone_size: NA
cdr3_aa: CASSLNGLAGRNTGELFF
cdr3_nt: TGTGCCAGCAGCCTAAACGGACTAGCGGGAAGGAACACCGGGGAGCTGTTTTTT

v_call: TRBV9
d_call: NA
j_call: TRBJ2-5
clone_size: NA
cdr3_aa: CASSRGQLDPETQYF
cdr3_nt: TGTGCCAGCAGCCGGGGGCAGTTAGACCCGGAGACCCAGTACTTC

v_call: TRBV7-9
d_call: NA
j_call: TRBJ2-4
clone_size: NA
cdr3_aa: CASSPGSGPKNIQYF
cdr3_nt: TGTGCCAGCAGCCCAGGATCGGGACCCAAAAACATTCAGTACTTC

v_call: TRBV28
d_call: NA
j_call: TRBJ2-7
clone_size: many
cdr3_aa: CASMGTGNYEQYF
cdr3_nt: TGTGCCAGCATGGGAACAGGGAATTACGAGCAGTACTTC

v_call: TRBV6-1
d_call: NA
j_call: TRBJ2-2
clone_size: few
cdr3_aa: CASIGQNTGELFF
cdr3_nt: TGTGCCAGCATAGGACAGAACACCGGGGAGCTGTTTTTT

v_call: TRBV7-2
d_call: NA
j_call: TRBJ2-5
clone_size: many
cdr3_aa: CASSLSEETQYF
cdr3_nt: TGTGCCAGCAGCTTAAGTGAGGAGACCCAGTACTTC

v_call: TRBV29-1
d_call: NA
j_call: TRBJ2-7
clone_size: many
cdr3_aa: CSYTYSYEQYF
cdr3_nt: TGCAGCTACACGTACTCCTACGAGCAGTACTTC

v_call: TRBV20-1
d_call: NA
j_call: TRBJ1-1
clone_size: few
cdr3_aa: CSARVRGGPNTEAFF
cdr3_nt: TGCAGTGCTAGAGTCCGCGGAGGGCCGAACACTGAAGCTTTCTTT

v_call: TRBV5-1
d_call: TRBD2
j_call: TRBJ2-1
clone_size: NA
cdr3_aa: CASSLGSLAGVNEQFF
cdr3_nt: TGCGCCAGCAGCTTGGGGTCGCTAGCGGGAGTAAATGAGCAGTTCTTC

v_call: TRBV11-2
d_call: TRBD1
j_call: TRBJ1-4
clone_size: many
cdr3_aa: CASSPTGNLTEKLFF
cdr3_nt: TGTGCCAGCAGCCCGACAGGGAACTTAACGGAAAAACTGTTTTTT

v_call: TRBV6-5
d_call: TRBD1
j_call: TRBJ1-1
clone_size: many
cdr3_aa: CASSYSQGQPAEAFF
cdr3_nt: TGTGCCAGCAGTTATTCCCAGGGACAGCCTGCTGAAGCTTTCTTT

v_call: TRBV3-1
d_call: NA
j_call: TRBJ2-7
clone_size: many
cdr3_aa: CASSQDDGTYEQYF
cdr3_nt: TGTGCCAGCAGCCAAGATGACGGTACCTACGAGCAGTACTTC

v_call: TRBV20-1
d_call: NA
j_call: TRBJ2-7
clone_size: NA
cdr3_aa: CSAQGAGAYEQYF
cdr3_nt: TGCAGTGCTCAGGGGGCGGGGGCCTACGAGCAGTACTTC